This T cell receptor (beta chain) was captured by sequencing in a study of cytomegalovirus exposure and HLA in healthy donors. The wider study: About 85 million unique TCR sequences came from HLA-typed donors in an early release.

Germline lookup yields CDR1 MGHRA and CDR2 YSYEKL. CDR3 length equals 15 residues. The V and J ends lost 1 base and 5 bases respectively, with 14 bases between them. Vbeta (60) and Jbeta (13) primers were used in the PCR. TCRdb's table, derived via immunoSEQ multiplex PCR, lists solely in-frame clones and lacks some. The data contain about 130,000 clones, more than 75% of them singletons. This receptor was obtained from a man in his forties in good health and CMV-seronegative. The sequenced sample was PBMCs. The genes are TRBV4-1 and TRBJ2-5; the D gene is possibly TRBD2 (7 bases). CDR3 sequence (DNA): TGCGCCAGCAGCCAAGGTGGGGGGGGCAGGGAGACCCAGTACTTC. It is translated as CASSQGGGGRETQYF.